Below, 21 T cell receptor beta chains from the same sample are listed, as sequenced in a study of vaccination effects on CD4 cells after COVID-19. These receptors are not linked to any known antigen. Assay: immunoSEQ multiplex PCR; the TCRdb copy retains only in-frame clones and omits some. The sample lists about 51,000 clones, around 70% occurring once. Between days 9 and 10 of culture, CD4+ T cells were separated out. Here the sequenced sample was CD4+ T cells from PBMCs cultured without peptide, taken before COVID-19 vaccination. These receptors originate from a human donor who had a prior SARS-CoV-2 infection.

V gene TRBV18 combines with J gene TRBJ1-2; 11 bases line up with TRBD1. Trimming removed 2 bases from V and 1 base from J; junction bases left unmatched: 9. Germline assignment: CDR1 KGHSH and CDR2 LQKENI. The CDR3 spans 18 residues. CDR3 amino acids: CASSPGQGATPVNYGYTF. Here the CDR3 DNA reads TGTGCCAGCTCACCAGGACAGGGGGCTACCCCCGTTAACTATGGCTACACCTTC.

The V and J genes are TRBV4-2 and TRBJ1-3; no definite D call. The germline gives CDR1 LGHNA, CDR2 YNFKEQ. The CDR3 is 16 amino acids. V gave up 4 bases and J gave up 2 bases, with 15 bases separating them. CDR3 region: CASSLAAPGTGNTIYF. The CDR3 DNA reads as TGTGCCAGCAGCCTTGCTGCCCCGGGAACTGGAAACACCATATATTTT.

V and J are TRBV7-2 and TRBJ1-2; TRBD1 matches at 7 bases. The CDR3 sequence is 15 residues long. V was clipped by 4 bases and J by 8 bases; unmatched bases: 13. Germline values: CDR1 SGHTA, CDR2 FQGNSA. The DNA of the CDR3 is TGTGCCAGCAGCTCCGACCCACAGGGGTGGGGGGGCTACACCTTC. Protein product: CASSSDPQGWGGYTF. The full variable domain, completed using reference TRBV7-2 and TRBJ1-2, is GAGVSQSPSNKVTEKGKDVELRCDPISGHTALYWYRQSLGQGLEFLIYFQGNSAPDKSGLPSDRFSAERTGGSVSTLTIQRTQQEDSAVYLCASSSDPQGWGGYTFGSGTRLTVV.

This clone was seen a handful of times. The chain uses TRBV19 and TRBJ2-1; TRBD2 matches 11 bases. Germline CDR1 reads LNHDA; CDR2 reads SQIVND (reference sequence). J gave up 8 bases and V 2 bases, and 5 bases lay outside the gene matches. The CDR3 extends over 15 amino acids. This CDR3 reads CASSIMTSGVYEQFF. The CDR3 DNA sequence: TGTGCCAGTAGTATAATGACTAGCGGGGTCTATGAGCAGTTCTTC.

This clone was found once. The CDR3 sequence is CASSPREVEGNEKLFF. Written as DNA, the CDR3 is TGTGCCAGCAGCCCTAGAGAGGTGGAGGGTAATGAAAAACTGTTTTTT. The chain recombines TRBV7-8 with TRBJ1-4; no clear D gene. V gave up 5 bases and J gave up 4 bases, with 17 bases separating them. The CDR3 extends over 16 amino acids. Germline V gene lookup returns CDR1 SGHVS and CDR2 FQNEAQ.

The chain is built from TRBV5-1 and TRBJ2-5; possible D gene TRBD1, 5 bases. The CDR3 sequence is 17 residues long. V was cut by 3 bases and J by 7 bases, with 25 bases left in between. Germline CDR1 and CDR2: SGHRS and YFSETQ. Here the CDR3 DNA reads TGCGCCAGCAGCTCCGGACACCGGGCCAACCTGTTGCGGACCCAGTACTTC. As protein: CASSSGHRANLLRTQYF.

The chain couples TRBV11-2 to TRBJ2-3, with 9 bases fitting TRBD2. V trimming: 1 base; J trimming: 3 bases; junction bases outside the gene matches: 8. The germline V gene encodes CDR1 SGHAT and CDR2 FQNNGV. This CDR3 is 17 amino acids long. Here the CDR3 DNA reads TGTGCCAGCAGCTTAGGCGGGGGGGCCCGGGTGACAGATACGCAGTATTTT. This gives the protein CASSLGGGARVTDTQYF.

The chain couples TRBV5-4 to TRBJ2-3, with 8 bases that match TRBD2. Germline CDR1 is SGHNT and CDR2 is YYREEE (reference sequence). The CDR3 sequence is 17 residues long. After removal of 4 bases from V and 2 bases from J, the junction contained 12 bases not matched to a gene. CDR3 in DNA: TGTGCCAGCAGCCCACCGGGAGGGGGACCTTTCACAGATACGCAGTATTTT. This sequence encodes CASSPPGGGPFTDTQYF.

The chain recombines TRBV4-3 with TRBJ2-7, with D hard to call. V lost 0 bases and J lost 2, with 8 bases in between. The CDR3 is made up of 14 amino acids. Germline V gene data show CDR1 as LGHNA and CDR2 as YSLEER. The CDR3 DNA reads as TGCGCCAGCAGCCAAGATAAACAAACCTACGAGCAGTACTTC. It yields the protein CASSQDKQTYEQYF.

The V and J genes are TRBV25-1 and TRBJ2-3, with 11 nucleotides matching TRBD2. Germline CDR1 reads MGHDK; CDR2 reads SYGVNS. The CDR3 extends over 16 amino acids. V shed 5 bases, J shed 4 bases, and the junction held 8 bases outside the gene matches. CDR3 in DNA: TGTGCCAGCAGTATTACTAGCGGGAGTCGCCCAGATACGCAGTATTTT. Protein product: CASSITSGSRPDTQYF. Full variable domain (outside the CDR3, taken from reference TRBV25-1 and TRBJ2-3): EADIYQTPRYLVIGTGKKITLECSQTMGHDKMYWYQQDPGMELHLIHYSYGVNSTEKGDLSSESTVSRIRTEHFPLTLESARPSHTSQYLCASSITSGSRPDTQYFGPGTRLTVL.

The chain is built from TRBV7-3 and TRBJ2-2, with unresolved D. The CDR3 covers 13 residues. Germline CDR1 SGHTA, CDR2 FQGTGA. V lost 6 bases and J lost 0, with 5 bases in between. The CDR3 DNA reads as TGTGCCAGCAGACCGACGAACACCGGGGAGCTGTTTTTT. Translated: CASRPTNTGELFF. Variable domain in full (rest from reference TRBV7-3 and TRBJ2-2): GAGVSQTPSNKVTEKGKYVELRCDPISGHTALYWYRQSLGQGPEFLIYFQGTGAADDSGLPNDRFFAVRPEGSVSTLKIQRTERGDSAVYLCASRPTNTGELFFGEGSRLTVL.

This clone was detected only a few times. This rearrangement joins TRBV18 to TRBJ2-7, with 11 bases aligning to TRBD2. The length of the CDR3 is 16 residues. Trimming at V came to 2 bases and at J to 5 bases, leaving 8 bases not matched to a gene. Germline assignment: CDR1 KGHSH and CDR2 LQKENI. The CDR3 DNA follows: TGTGCCAGCTCACCAAGGGCTAGCGGGAGGAGCAACGAGCAGTACTTC. It encodes CASSPRASGRSNEQYF.

CDR3 in amino acids: CASSLGSRVGNTIYF. CDR3 sequence (DNA): TGTGCCAGCAGCTTGGGGAGTAGGGTTGGAAACACCATATATTTT. The chain employs TRBV13 and TRBJ1-3; D remains unclear. Germline V gene sequence: CDR1 PRHDT, CDR2 FYEKMQ (reference sequence). V was cut by 3 bases and J by 3 bases, with 12 bases left in between. The CDR3 is made up of 15 amino acids. Full variable domain (rest looked up from reference TRBV13 and TRBJ1-3): AAGVIQSPRHLIKEKRETATLKCYPIPRHDTVYWYQQGPGQDPQFLISFYEKMQSDKGSIPDRFSAQQFSDYHSELNMSSLELGDSALYFCASSLGSRVGNTIYFGEGSWLTVV.

The rearrangement links TRBV5-1 to TRBJ2-5; unclear D gene. The CDR3 contains 13 residues. Per germline, CDR1 SGHRS and CDR2 YFSETQ. Trimming cost V 4 bases and J 4 bases, with 11 bases left between them. The CDR3 loop reads CASSPTMGETQYF. The CDR3 region has the DNA TGCGCCAGCAGCCCCACCATGGGAGAGACCCAGTACTTC.

This sequence joins TRBV7-9 and TRBJ2-1; 8 bases agree with TRBD2. The V gene's germline CDR1 is SEHNR and CDR2 FQNEAQ (reference sequence). The junction had 4 bases not matched to a gene; V was cut back by 2 bases and J by 4 bases. The CDR3 loop spans 15 amino acids. DNA of the CDR3: TGTGCCAGCAGCTTATTGACTAGCGCATACAATGAGCAGTTCTTC. It translates to CASSLLTSAYNEQFF.

The chain uses TRBV15 and TRBJ2-5, with unresolved D. The CDR3 sequence is 13 residues long. V was pared by 0 bases and J by 4 bases, with 6 bases between. Germline lookup yields CDR1 LNHNV and CDR2 YYDKDF (reference sequence). The CDR3 sequence: CATSRDSLETQYF. For the CDR3, the DNA is TGTGCCACCAGCAGAGATAGTCTAGAGACCCAGTACTTC.

This clone was seen only once. V is TRBV7-2 and J is TRBJ2-7; 10 nucleotides line up with TRBD2. Germline V gene lookup returns CDR1 SGHTA and CDR2 FQGNSA. This CDR3 contains 15 residues. V dropped 6 bases and J dropped 6; count of bases not matched to a gene: 11. The CDR3 coding sequence is TGTGCCAGCAGGACCAAGGGACTAGCGTTGCGCGAGCAGTACTTC. Its protein product is CASRTKGLALREQYF.

This clone was detected only a few times. This rearrangement joins TRBV24-1 to TRBJ2-1, with 10 bases lining up with TRBD2. The CDR3 spans 15 residues. In germline, CDR1 is KGHDR, CDR2 SFDVKD. After removal of 2 bases from V and 5 bases from J, the junction contained 2 bases not matched to a gene. CDR3 bases: TGTGCCACCAGTGATTGGACTAGCGGAAACAATGAGCAGTTCTTC. Encoded protein: CATSDWTSGNNEQFF.

The chain combines TRBV3-1 (or the pseudogene TRBV3-2) with TRBJ2-5; possible D gene TRBD1, 6 bases. The V gene lost 3 bases and the J gene lost 5 bases, with 19 bases spanning the gap. This CDR3 comprises 16 residues. Per the germline V gene, CDR1 is LGHDT and CDR2 is YNNKEL (reference sequence). This CDR3 reads CASSHSRQADMETQYF. CDR3 nucleotides: TGTGCCAGCAGCCATTCTAGACAGGCGGATATGGAGACCCAGTACTTC.

The CDR3 loop is CASSPGGGTWETQYF. The CDR3 bases are TGTGCCAGCAGCCCCGGGGGCGGAACCTGGGAGACCCAGTACTTC. The chain carries TRBV28 and TRBJ2-5; possibly TRBD1 or TRBD2 for D (6 bases each). The V gene lost 6 bases and the J gene lost 5 bases, with 19 bases spanning the gap. Germline assignment: CDR1 MDHEN and CDR2 SYDVKM. The length of the CDR3 is 15 residues.

As to this clone: Different DNA sequences within this sample yield the same CDR3. The V call is TRBV5-1, the J call TRBJ2-7; D call uncertain. Per germline, CDR1 SGHRS and CDR2 YFSETQ. This CDR3 has 12 residues. V was shortened by 0 bases and J by 3 bases, with 4 bases between the two germline ends. The CDR3 reads CASSLEGYEQYF. DNA for the CDR3: TGCGCCAGCAGCTTGGAAGGCTACGAGCAGTACTTC.